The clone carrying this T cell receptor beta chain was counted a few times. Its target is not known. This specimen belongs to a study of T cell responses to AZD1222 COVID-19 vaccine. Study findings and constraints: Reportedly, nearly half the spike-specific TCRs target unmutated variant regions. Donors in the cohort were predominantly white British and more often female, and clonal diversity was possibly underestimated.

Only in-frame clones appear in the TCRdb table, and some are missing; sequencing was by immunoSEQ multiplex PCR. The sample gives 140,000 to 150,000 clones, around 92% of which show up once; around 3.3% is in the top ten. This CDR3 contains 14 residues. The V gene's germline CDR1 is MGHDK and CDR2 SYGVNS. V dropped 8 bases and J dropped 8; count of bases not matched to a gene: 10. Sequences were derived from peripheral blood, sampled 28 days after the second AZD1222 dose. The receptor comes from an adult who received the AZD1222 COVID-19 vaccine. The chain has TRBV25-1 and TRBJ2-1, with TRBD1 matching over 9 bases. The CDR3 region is CASAPGQGVYEQFF. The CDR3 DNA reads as TGTGCCAGCGCACCGGGACAGGGTGTCTATGAGCAGTTCTTC. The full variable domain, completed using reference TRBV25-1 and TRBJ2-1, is EADIYQTPRYLVIGTGKKITLECSQTMGHDKMYWYQQDPGMELHLIHYSYGVNSTEKGDLSSESTVSRIRTEHFPLTLESARPSHTSQYLCASAPGQGVYEQFFGPGTRLTVL.